This TCR beta chain was profiled in a study of response to subunit inactivated influenza vaccine (dated by TCRdb to 2017 to 2018). As for the study more broadly: Deep quantitative T cell receptor repertoire profiling was used in the study to track responses to a trivalent subunit inactivated influenza vaccine. What the authors observed across the whole study: The authors suggested that each seasonal influenza vaccination may recruit only a limited number of new T cells.

This clonotype has more than one count but fewer than ten. This clone's antigen is unknown. Per-nucleotide qualities are absent, and no much larger clonotype sits a single base away. Receptors were amplified or captured by RT-PCR. The sample was run on an Illumina HiSeq 2500. The public reads were reanalyzed by TCRdb: fastp trimming at Q25, MiXCR alignment, in-frame beta chains only. Rows with a matching CDR3 protein are joined into one entry that keeps the most common DNA and genes. This sample holds roughly 460,000 distinct CDR3 sequences; roughly 9.8% were observed only once. Roughly 12% of the sample is in the top ten clones. Taken with the paper, the label for time point translates to: 45 to 55 days after influenza vaccine administration. Here V drops 7 bases and J drops 4 bases, and the junction holds 12 bases not matched to any gene. Counted from cysteine to phenylalanine, this CDR3 has 15 amino acids. Kept here is only the CDR3 DNA, which spans 45 bases and is read in frame from base 1. CDR1 MNHNS and CDR2 SASEGT are derived from the germline V gene.

Recombination joined TRBV6-1 with TRBJ1-1; 7 central bases correspond to TRBD1. The sequencing here drew on PBMCs from blood, taken 35 to 45 days after vaccination. This receptor was obtained from a man between 50 and 59 years old who received an inactivated influenza vaccine. Donor details come from another sample of the same person, matched by shared clones. The nucleotide sequence reads as follows: TGTGCCAGCACCCAAGACGGGGCAGGGGGCACTGAAGCTTTCTTT. It is translated as CASTQDGAGGTEAFF.